This TCR beta chain was identified in a study of blood T cells in healthy people across ages. A few counts support this clonotype. Antigen specificity is unknown. Germline CDR1 is MNHEY and CDR2 is SMNVEV (reference sequence). The ends were cut back, 3 bases at V and 0 bases at J, with 12 bases in the middle. The CDR3 is 15 residues long. Sample-barcoded 5' priming and a J-beta primer mix drove a second PCR of about 6 to 11 cycles. In TCRdb, the 5' RACE reads were re-called with MiXCR into one record per CDR3 protein. The sample lists about 780,000 distinct CDR3 sequences, around a quarter occurring once. Regarding the study as a whole: Aged donors had fewer naive CD4+ cells and lower diversity than long-lived donors. Expanded clonotype shifts may have been confounded, as the donors had an unknown CMV status.

This sample also appeared in a second study, on T cells of mothers and their children.

The J gene is TRBJ2-7, the V gene TRBV27; D is uncertain. This sequence originates from a boy aged 5-17 years in good health. Sequencing was carried out using blood. The CDR3, as DNA: TGTGCCAGCAGTTTGCGCCCCCAGAGCTCCTACGAGCAGTACTTC. Amino acid sequence: CASSLRPQSSYEQYF.